These 3 T cell receptor beta chains were all obtained from the same sample, sequenced in a study of T cell changes during pregnancy in multiple sclerosis (dated 2019 in TCRdb). Libraries came from the immunoSEQ multiplex PCR assay. In TCRdb, the immuneACCESS table is reduced to in-frame sequences with V and J assigned. These tables do not hold every clone; where another copy was compared, an unresolved V gene accounts for under half, and the others remain unexplained. The sample yields tens of thousands of clones; around 90% were counted once. Around 8.2% of the sample is held by the ten biggest clonotypes. The sequencing used CD8+ T cells from peripheral blood mononuclear cells, collected before pregnancy. The receptors derive from a female donor with multiple sclerosis, enrolled in a pregnancy study.

The genes are TRBV19 and TRBJ1-4; D not certain. Trimming took off 3 bases at V and 8 bases at J, with 10 bases between the two ends. This CDR3 comprises 13 residues. Looked up from germline, CDR1 is LNHDA and CDR2 is SQIVND (reference sequence). The CDR3 here is CASSILGDEKLFF. DNA of the CDR3: TGTGCCAGTAGTATCCTAGGAGACGAAAAACTGTTTTTT.

V is TRBV30 and J is TRBJ2-2, with 9 bases fitting TRBD1. Germline loops: CDR1 GTSNPN, CDR2 SVGIG (reference sequence). V lost 4 bases to trimming and J lost 7 bases; unmatched junction nucleotides: 4. The CDR3 consists of 13 residues. DNA for the CDR3: TGTGCCTGGACACAGGGGGCGGGCGGGGAGCTGTTTTTT. Protein: CAWTQGAGGELFF.

This clone was seen only once. This chain joins TRBV5-1 and TRBJ2-3; D call uncertain. This CDR3 is 14 amino acids long. V was cut by 0 bases and J by 0 bases, with 5 bases left in between. CDR1 is SGHRS and CDR2 is YFSETQ in the germline V gene. CDR3 sequence: CASSLVESTDTQYF. CDR3 sequence (DNA): TGCGCCAGCAGCTTGGTAGAGAGCACAGATACGCAGTATTTT.